This T cell receptor beta chain is drawn from a study of cytomegalovirus exposure and HLA in healthy donors. Background on the study: The 550 to 800 first-cohort repertoires and the roughly 120 validation repertoires shared the same platform, a later analysis reported.

Study outcomes and limitations: Cytomegalovirus status was reportedly diagnosed by the classifier with high specificity and sensitivity. Three chains tied to CMV proved CMV antigen-specific in vitro.

On this clone itself: What it recognizes is unknown.

This table comes from immunoSEQ multiplex PCR, and its TCRdb copy is limited to in-frame clones, with some not included. The sample has approximately 120,000 clones, roughly 89% seen once; the top ten hold 1.5% to 2%. Sequenced input: PBMCs. The sequence was collected from a young woman in good health and CMV-seronegative.

CDR3 protein: CASSGEQGAYGYTF. The DNA for the CDR3 is TGTGCCAGCAGTGGAGAACAGGGTGCCTATGGCTACACCTTC. The chain combines TRBV27 with TRBJ1-2; D may be TRBD1 (6 bases). This CDR3 spans 14 amino acids. The V gene's germline CDR1 is MNHEY and CDR2 SMNVEV (reference sequence). Trimming left V 5 bases short and J 4 bases short, with 14 bases between.